The 12 T cell receptor beta chains reported below all come from one sample, sequenced in a study of cytomegalovirus exposure and HLA in healthy donors. PCR was performed using 60 Vbeta and 13 Jbeta primers. Using immunoSEQ multiplex PCR, the repertoire was profiled, and TCRdb retains in-frame clones only, with some absent. The sample lists some 130,000 clones, around 80% occurring once. The material sequenced was PBMCs. The receptor source for this set is a man between 25 and 39 years old in good health and CMV-seronegative.

V usage is TRBV5-8 and J usage is TRBJ2-1, with 7 bases lining up with TRBD2. J was trimmed by 6 bases and V by 5 bases; bases with no gene match: 5. Germline CDR1 is SGHTS and CDR2 is YDEGEE. CDR3 length: 13 amino acids. The CDR3 here is CASRRTSANEQFF. CDR3 coding DNA: TGTGCCAGCAGACGCACTAGCGCCAATGAGCAGTTCTTC.

This clone was seen a single time. This rearrangement joins TRBV29-1 to TRBJ2-2, with a possible D match to TRBD2 (6 bases). V was shortened by 5 bases and J by 4 bases, with 14 bases between the two germline ends. Germline V gene lookup returns CDR1 SQVTM and CDR2 ANQGSEA. The CDR3 covers 14 residues. CDR3 region: CSVSRTIFTGELFF. In DNA form, the CDR3 reads TGCAGCGTTTCCCGGACTATATTCACCGGGGAGCTGTTTTTT.

This rearrangement joins TRBV20-1 to TRBJ2-3; D is unresolved. This CDR3 spans 11 amino acids. V lost 5 bases and J lost 10, with 13 bases in between. Germline values: CDR1 DFQATT, CDR2 SNEGSKA (reference sequence). CDR3 in amino acids: CSAFLRVAQYF. In nucleotides, the CDR3 is TGCAGTGCTTTCTTAAGAGTAGCGCAGTATTTT.

The chain links TRBV4-1 to TRBJ2-1; the match to TRBD1 covers 7 bases. The length of the CDR3 is 18 residues. The V gene's germline CDR1 is MGHRA and CDR2 YSYEKL. Trimming took 5 bases from V and 0 from J; bases not matched to a gene: 13. CDR3 in amino acids: CASSVKDRQGSSYNEQFF. The CDR3 nucleotides are TGCGCCAGCAGCGTAAAGGACAGGCAAGGGAGCTCCTACAATGAGCAGTTCTTC.

The chain joins TRBV14 to TRBJ2-7; no clear D. The V gene lost 2 bases and the J gene lost 4 bases, with 6 bases spanning the gap. The length of the CDR3 is 12 residues. Germline CDR1 reads SGHDN; CDR2 reads FVKESK. This CDR3 reads CASSQSVYEQYF. CDR3 sequence (DNA): TGTGCCAGCAGCCAATCCGTTTACGAGCAGTACTTC. The full variable domain, completed using reference TRBV14 and TRBJ2-7, is EAGVTQFPSHSVIEKGQTVTLRCDPISGHDNLYWYRRVMGKEIKFLLHFVKESKQDESGMPNNRFLAERTGGTYSTLKVQPAELEDSGVYFCASSQSVYEQYFGPGTRLTVT.

The rearrangement joins TRBV5-1 to TRBJ2-3, with 9 bases fitting TRBD1. CDR3 length equals 15 residues. After removal of 0 bases from V and 6 bases from J, the junction contained 5 bases not matched to a gene. Germline-derived CDR1 and CDR2 are SGHRS and YFSETQ. The CDR3, as DNA: TGCGCCAGCAGCTTGGATAACAGGGGGCTGGATACGCAGTATTTT. It specifies CASSLDNRGLDTQYF.

This rearrangement joins TRBV6-1 to TRBJ1-4; no clear D gene. This CDR3 region has 14 residues. Germline assignment: CDR1 MNHNS and CDR2 SASEGT. The germline V and J ends were trimmed by 2 bases and 0 bases, with 4 bases remaining between them. The CDR3 protein is CASSESATNEKLFF. CDR3 bases: TGTGCCAGCAGTGAATCCGCAACTAATGAAAAACTGTTTTTT.

This chain links TRBV6-5 with TRBJ2-1; 10 bases are a match to TRBD1. V lost 2 bases, J lost 8 bases, and 6 bases stayed unmatched. Germline V gene lookup returns CDR1 MNHEY and CDR2 SVGAGI. This CDR3 is 15 amino acids long. The CDR3 loop is CASSYTPGTGDEQFF. For the CDR3, the DNA is TGTGCCAGCAGTTACACCCCCGGGACAGGGGATGAGCAGTTCTTC.

The chain employs TRBV19 and TRBJ1-5; D gene ambiguous. Trimming cost V 1 base and J 6 bases, with 13 bases left between them. Germline V gene data show CDR1 as LNHDA and CDR2 as SQIVND (reference sequence). The CDR3 spans 15 residues. CDR3 nucleotide sequence: TGTGCCAGTAGTATAGCCAGGTTGACAAGTCAGCCCCAGCATTTT. This encodes CASSIARLTSQPQHF.

The rearrangement links TRBV18 to TRBJ1-2; no clear D. In germline, CDR1 is KGHSH, CDR2 LQKENI. V lost 6 bases and J lost 8, with 19 bases in between. The CDR3 spans 14 residues. This chain's CDR3 is CASSPQRQADGYTF. In DNA form, the CDR3 reads TGTGCCAGCTCTCCGCAACGTCAGGCTGACGGCTACACCTTC.

The rearrangement links TRBV27 to TRBJ2-6; 7 nucleotides match TRBD1. The CDR3 spans 17 residues. Per germline, CDR1 MNHEY and CDR2 SMNVEV (reference sequence). J gave up 0 bases and V 6 bases, and 8 bases lay outside the gene matches. The CDR3, as DNA: TGTGCCAGCAGCCCGGGACAGTTCCGCTCTGGGGCCAACGTCCTGACTTTC. It specifies CASSPGQFRSGANVLTF.

The V gene is TRBV6-5, the J gene TRBJ2-2, with D perhaps TRBD2 (6 bases). The CDR3 covers 13 residues. Germline assignment: CDR1 MNHEY and CDR2 SVGAGI. V gave up 6 bases and J gave up 7 bases, with 12 bases separating them. CDR3 DNA sequence: TGTGCCAGCAGCGGGAGTAACGACGGGGAGCTGTTTTTT. Translated: CASSGSNDGELFF.